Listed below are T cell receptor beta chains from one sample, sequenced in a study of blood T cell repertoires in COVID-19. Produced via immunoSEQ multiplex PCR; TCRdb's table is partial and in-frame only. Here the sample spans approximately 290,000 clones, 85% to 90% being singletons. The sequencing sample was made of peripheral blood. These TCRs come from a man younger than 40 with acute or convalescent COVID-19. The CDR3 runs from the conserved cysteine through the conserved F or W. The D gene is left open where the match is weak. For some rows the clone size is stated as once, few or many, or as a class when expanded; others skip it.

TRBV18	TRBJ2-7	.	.	TGTGCCAGCTCACCCTTTATTACCTACGAGCAGTACTTC	CASSPFITYEQYF
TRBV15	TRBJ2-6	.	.	TGTGCCGTTAAACGGGGGTCCTCTGGGGCCAACGTCCTGACTTTC	CAVKRGSSGANVLTF
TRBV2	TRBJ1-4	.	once	TGTGCCGGGGCTATTGTCGATAATGAAAAACTGTTTTTT	CAGAIVDNEKLFF
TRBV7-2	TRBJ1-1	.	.	TGTGCCAGCAGCTTATTCCCTGGACAGTTCTTAACTGAAGCTTTCTTT	CASSLFPGQFLTEAFF
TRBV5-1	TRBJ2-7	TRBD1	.	TGCGCCAGCAGCCCACAGGGGGCGCTTGAGCAGTACTTC	CASSPQGALEQYF
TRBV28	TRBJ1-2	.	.	TGTGCCAGCAGTTTCCGGCGCAGGGCCTATGGCTACACCTTC	CASSFRRRAYGYTF
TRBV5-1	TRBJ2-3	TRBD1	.	TGCGCCACCCAAGGACAGGGGAGCACAGATACGCAGTATTTT	CATQGQGSTDTQYF
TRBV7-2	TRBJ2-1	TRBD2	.	TGTGCCAGCAGCTTAGTTGTTAGCGGGGGGGCTGAGCAGTTCTTC	CASSLVVSGGAEQFF
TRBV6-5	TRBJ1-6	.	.	TGTGCCAGCAGTTACGGCGGCTCCTATAATTCACCCCTCCACTTT	CASSYGGSYNSPLHF
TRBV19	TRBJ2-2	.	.	TGTGCCAGTAGTGGGCGGACAGGGAGGGTCGTCACCGGGGAGCTGTTTTTT	CASSGRTGRVVTGELFF
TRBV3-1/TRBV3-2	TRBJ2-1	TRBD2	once	TGTGCCAGCAGCCAAGCCGGGACTAGCGGGAGTAGGAATGAGCAGTTCTTC	CASSQAGTSGSRNEQFF
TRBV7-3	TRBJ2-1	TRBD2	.	TGTGCCAGCAGCCTACCCCCGGGGGGTACGAATGAGCAGTTCTTC	CASSLPPGGTNEQFF
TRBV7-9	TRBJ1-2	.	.	TGTGCCAGCACCCCGACAGCTAACTATGGCTACACCTTC	CASTPTANYGYTF
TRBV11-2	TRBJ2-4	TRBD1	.	TGTGCCAGTAAAACCCAGGGGGCGGCCAAAAACATTCAGTACTTC	CASKTQGAAKNIQYF
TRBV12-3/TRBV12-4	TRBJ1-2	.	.	TGTGCCAGCAGTCCTAACGGGTATGGCTACACCTTC	CASSPNGYGYTF
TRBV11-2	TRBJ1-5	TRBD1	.	TGTGCCAGCAGCCAACTAGGACAGGGCAACAATCAGCCCCAGCATTTT	CASSQLGQGNNQPQHF
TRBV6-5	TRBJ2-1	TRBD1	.	TGTGCCAGCAGTTACTCCCCAGGGGGCTACAATGAGCAGTTCTTC	CASSYSPGGYNEQFF
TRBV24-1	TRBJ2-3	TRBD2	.	TGTGCCACCAGTGATAAACCCGGACTAGCGGGGGGGCCCCCAGATACGCAGTATTTT	CATSDKPGLAGGPPDTQYF
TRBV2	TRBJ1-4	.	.	TGTGCCAGCAATCTACAGAGGGCAACTAATGAAAAACTGTTTTTT	CASNLQRATNEKLFF
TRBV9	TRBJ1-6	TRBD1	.	TGTGCCAGCAGCGACCATCGGAGGGGACAGGGTCGATCACCCCTCCACTTT	CASSDHRRGQGRSPLHF
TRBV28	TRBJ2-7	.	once	TGTGCCAGCAGGCTAGACGCATTAGCGGAGCAGTACTTC	CASRLDALAEQYF
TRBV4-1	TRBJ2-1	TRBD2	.	TGCGCCAGCAGCCAAGAGGGACTAGTTAGGGGCCACAATGAGCAGTTCTTC	CASSQEGLVRGHNEQFF